This T cell receptor (beta chain) was sequenced during a study of blood T cells in healthy people across ages. Together with a sample-barcoded 5' primer, a J-beta primer mix was included in a second PCR lasting about 6 to 12 cycles. One entry per CDR3 protein results from TCRdb running MiXCR on the 5' RACE reads. In the table there are about 630,000 distinct CDR3 sequences, 20% to 25% of which are singletons. This clonotype has just a few counts. Germline assignment: CDR1 SGHDN and CDR2 FVKESK. The V and J ends lost 5 bases and 3 bases, in that order; junction bases with no gene match: 6. The CDR3 length is 17 residues.

The sample taken for sequencing was blood. This chain uses TRBV14 with TRBJ2-3; 15 positions agree with TRBD2. The TCR was taken from a man in his 70s in good health. This chain's CDR3 is CASSEGTSGRFTDTQYF. The DNA for the CDR3 is TGTGCCAGCAGCGAAGGGACTAGCGGGAGGTTTACAGATACGCAGTATTTT.